This T cell receptor (beta chain) was recorded in a study of blood T cells in healthy people across ages. Researchers report isolating at least 6.5 million PBMCs per sample. Primers used in a second PCR of roughly 6 to 11 cycles were a sample-barcoded 5' primer and a J-beta primer mix. At least 2.5 million CDR3-containing paired-end reads were obtained per sample. TCRdb reprocessed the 5' RACE reads with MiXCR, giving one entry per CDR3 protein. The table shows around 1.5 million distinct CDR3 sequences, with 45% to 70% occurring only once. V shed 4 bases and J 4 bases; nucleotides not matched to a gene: 3. The germline V gene encodes CDR1 SQVTM and CDR2 ANQGSEA. This CDR3 has 13 residues.

The source is a man younger than 35 in good health. This chain connects TRBV29-1 to TRBJ2-2, with 7 bases lining up with TRBD2. Input material: blood. The CDR3 nucleotides read TGCAGCGTTGTATGGGGGGGCACCGGGGAGCTGTTTTTT. Its protein product is CSVVWGGTGELFF.